This T cell receptor (beta chain) was sequenced in a study of CD8 T cells in ankylosing spondylitis (dated by TCRdb to 2017 to 2019). Regarding the research as a whole: The study profiled T cell receptor beta repertoires in healthy donors and ankylosing spondylitis patients to find disease-linked TCR variants. The full study cohort was made up of 25 to 30 ankylosing spondylitis patients and 108 healthy donors. Peripheral blood samples were taken, and synovial fluid was additionally collected from ankylosing spondylitis patients.

TCRdb lists the instrument as Illumina HiSeq 2500. Quantitative 5'-RACE with molecular barcodes was the method used to prepare the TCR beta libraries. Processing in the source paper ran as follows. A new computational method, built on a probabilistic model of VDJ rearrangement, was used to identify disease-linked TCR variants. In TCRdb, the public reads were trimmed at Q25 with fastp and aligned with MiXCR, with productive beta chains retained. Rows are unified per CDR3 protein, each entry keeping the most common DNA and genes. TCRdb assigned the V and J calls; the authors' analysis was not used. The sample contains around 320,000 distinct CDR3 sequences, about a fifth of them found a single time. About 4% of the sample is taken by the ten largest. Summary of the overall study and its limitations: Some TCR beta motif variants had previously been reported in synovial fluid and blood of reactive arthritis patients, which suggested common disease-initiation mechanisms. The disease-linked clones had a CD8+ phenotype and were found at relatively low frequencies in peripheral blood. The disease-linked clones were reported to be significantly enriched in matched synovial fluid samples from ankylosing spondylitis patients. A TCR beta motif of 8 or 9 highly homologous amino acid variants appeared characteristic of blood from ankylosing spondylitis patients.

This clonotype has only a few counts. No cognate antigen has been identified for it. No quality values exist for individual bases; no much larger clone is one base distant. Sequencing was performed on blood, either unsorted or a sorted T cell fraction (not recorded which). This TCR was recovered from a female donor with ankylosing spondylitis or in good health (not recorded which).

Read as DNA, the sequence is TGTGCCAGCAGTTCTTGGACTAGCCCGAACACCGGGGAGCTGTTTTTT. Its product reads: CASSSWTSPNTGELFF. The receptor chain draws on TRBV12-3 or TRBV12-4 and TRBJ2-2; TRBD2 agrees with 8 junctional bases. The CDR3 runs 16 residues from the cysteine to the phenylalanine. Just the 48-base CDR3 DNA is kept, in frame starting at base 1. V loses 4 bases at its end and J loses 0 bases; junction bases beyond the gene matches: 4.